This TCR beta chain was identified in a study of T cell clonality in common variable immunodeficiency. Study results and caveats: Common variable immunodeficiency TCR beta sequences reportedly had fewer deletions and N-nucleotide insertions.

Germline CDR1 reads SNHLY; CDR2 reads FYNNEI. The CDR3 spans 14 residues. Trimming removed 6 bases from V and 4 bases from J; junction bases left unmatched: 6. Method: immunoSEQ multiplex PCR; TCRdb's copy keeps in-frame clones and lacks some. This sample has 28,000 or so clones and no singletons, with 2.5% to 3.5% in the ten largest. This clone occurred many times. Its antigen is not identified. Coverage ceases 3 residues before the CDR3 finishes, and the germline J gene fills in the end. The chain is built from TRBV2 and TRBJ2-3, with 8 positions matching TRBD1. Sequenced input: peripheral blood mononuclear cells. The TCR was taken from a human donor with common variable immunodeficiency. The CDR3 reads CASSRDRPPDTQYF. The sequenced CDR3 bases are TGTGCCAGCAGCCGGGACAGGCCTCCAGATACG.